A single sample gave rise to the 27 T cell receptor beta chains below, sequenced in a study of T cells expressing NK-cell markers. TCRdb reanalyzed the 5' RACE reads and collapses them to one entry per CDR3 protein, without DNA. This table lists a few hundred thousand distinct CDR3 sequences. The sample comprised blood T cells: a sorted CD56 or NKG2C T cell subset, CD4+ or CD8+ T cells, or bulk PBMC T cells (not recorded which). The receptors were gathered from a woman aged 50 to 65 in good health.

The rearrangement links TRBV5-1 to TRBJ2-5; the TRBD1 assignment by TCRdb is unverifiable without DNA. From germline, CDR1 is SGHRS and CDR2 YFSETQ. This CDR3 is 14 amino acids long. This CDR3 reads CASSDGRGPETQYF.

CDR3 residues: CASSMQSSGGGVNEQFF. The rearrangement uses TRBV21-1 and TRBJ2-1; with no DNA, the TCRdb D assignment of TRBD2 cannot be verified. TRBV21-1 represents a pseudogene. This CDR3 comprises 17 residues.

The genes are TRBV3-1 and TRBJ1-1; the D gene TCRdb calls, TRBD1, cannot be checked with no DNA. CDR1 is LGHDT, CDR2 YNNKEL, per germline (reference sequence). The CDR3 length is 13 residues. CDR3 amino acids: CASSLGARTEAFF.

This chain joins TRBV11-2 and TRBJ1-4; TCRdb's assignment of TRBD1 cannot be checked, as there is no DNA. The CDR3 contains 16 residues. Looked up from germline, CDR1 is SGHAT and CDR2 is FQNNGV. CDR3: CASSLLPGQPNEKLFF.

The gene calls are TRBV5-1 and TRBJ2-7; TCRdb's D call, TRBD1, is unchecked because there is no DNA. The germline gives CDR1 SGHRS, CDR2 YFSETQ. The CDR3 sequence is 13 residues long. The CDR3 loop is CASSLGRGNEQYF.

This chain joins TRBV24-1 and TRBJ2-5; TCRdb's D call, TRBD2, is unchecked because there is no DNA. The CDR3 has 13 residues. Germline V CDR1 and CDR2: KGHDR, SFDVKD. CDR3 region: CATSGTSRETQYF.

The chain links TRBV24-1 to TRBJ2-1; TCRdb's D call of TRBD1 is untestable without DNA. CDR3 length: 17 amino acids. Germline V gives CDR1 KGHDR, CDR2 SFDVKD. CDR3 in amino acids: CATRGTGARSSYNEQFF.

The gene calls are TRBV3-1 and TRBJ1-5; as DNA is missing, the TRBD1 call by TCRdb cannot be tested. The CDR3 runs 11 residues. CDR1 and CDR2 (germline): LGHDT, YNNKEL (reference sequence). The chain's CDR3 is CASLPGQPQHF. Filled out from reference TRBV3-1 and TRBJ1-5, the complete variable domain reads DTAVSQTPKYLVTQMGNDKSIKCEQNLGHDTMYWYKQDSKKFLKIMFSYNNKELIINETVPNRFSPKSPDKAHLNLHINSLELGDSAVYFCASLPGQPQHFGDGTRLSIL.

The chain carries TRBV7-9 and TRBJ2-1; the D gene TCRdb calls, TRBD2, cannot be checked with no DNA. Per germline, CDR1 SEHNR and CDR2 FQNEAQ (reference sequence). CDR3 length: 15 residues. This CDR3 is CASSYGLAGNNEQFF.

The V and J genes are TRBV6-5 and TRBJ2-1; TCRdb's D call, TRBD2, is unchecked because there is no DNA. CDR1 and CDR2 (germline): MNHEY, SVGAGI. The CDR3 totals 16 residues. The CDR3 is CASSSTPTLPNNEQFF.

The genes are TRBV25-1 and TRBJ2-7; the TCRdb D gene call, TRBD2, has no DNA to confirm it. The CDR3 extends over 14 amino acids. Germline CDR1 reads MGHDK; CDR2 reads SYGVNS. This chain's CDR3 is CASRRGLAGDEQYF.

The chain uses TRBV12-3 or TRBV12-4 and TRBJ2-1; without DNA, the TCRdb call of TRBD1 cannot be checked. The CDR3 sequence is 15 residues long. The CDR3 loop is CASRKSGVMNNEQFF.

This chain links TRBV12-3 or TRBV12-4 with TRBJ1-2; TCRdb calls TRBD1, which cannot be checked without DNA. The CDR3 extends over 15 amino acids. CDR3 sequence reads: CATKLGPEVAGGYTF.

The chain employs TRBV5-5 and TRBJ2-3; without DNA, the TCRdb call of TRBD1 cannot be checked. CDR3 length: 12 residues. CDR1 is SGHKS and CDR2 is YYEKEE in the germline V gene (reference sequence). The CDR3 protein is CASHEGLDTQYF.

The chain carries TRBV20-1 and TRBJ1-1. Germline loops: CDR1 DFQATT, CDR2 SNEGSKA (reference sequence). CDR3 length: 12 residues. CDR3 sequence reads: CSAGRDVTEAFF.

The chain recombines TRBV9 with TRBJ1-3; no DNA is available, so the TRBD1 call from TCRdb remains unchecked. Germline assignment: CDR1 SGDLS and CDR2 YYNGEE. The length of the CDR3 is 16 residues. CDR3 protein: CASSVVGAGSGNTIYF. Supplemented by reference TRBV9 and TRBJ1-3, the full variable domain reads DSGVTQTPKHLITATGQRVTLRCSPRSGDLSVYWYQQSLDQGLQFLIQYYNGEERAKGNILERFSAQQFPDLHSELNLSSLELGDSALYFCASSVVGAGSGNTIYFGEGSWLTVV.

The chain has TRBV10-3 and TRBJ2-1; TCRdb gives TRBD1 as the D gene, but with no DNA this cannot be confirmed. Germline V CDR1 and CDR2: ENHRY, SYGVKD. The CDR3 extends over 14 amino acids. CDR3: CATKKQGSTDEQFF.

The V and J genes are TRBV9 and TRBJ2-1; lacking DNA, the TRBD2 call made by TCRdb goes unchecked. Germline V lookup: CDR1 SGDLS, CDR2 YYNGEE. The CDR3 is made up of 16 amino acids. The chain's CDR3 is CASSPQSGGFGNEQFF.

The rearrangement uses TRBV24-1 and TRBJ2-5; TCRdb proposes TRBD2, but this gene call is untestable without DNA. The CDR3 is 14 amino acids. Germline V gene data show CDR1 as KGHDR and CDR2 as SFDVKD. The CDR3 is CATSDSRAQETQYF.

This chain connects TRBV7-8 to TRBJ1-5; checking the TCRdb D call of TRBD1 is not possible without DNA. CDR3 length equals 13 residues. Germline V gives CDR1 SGHVS, CDR2 FQNEAQ. The CDR3 protein is CASRQGALQPQHF.

This chain uses TRBV10-1 with TRBJ2-2; there is no DNA to check the TCRdb D call of TRBD2. Germline CDR1 WNHNN, CDR2 SYGVQD (reference sequence). CDR3 size: 14 residues. This CDR3 reads CASSALGRAGELFF.

The chain employs TRBV5-1 and TRBJ1-4; TCRdb gives TRBD1 as the D gene, but with no DNA this cannot be confirmed. The CDR3 runs 16 residues. Per the germline V gene, CDR1 is SGHRS and CDR2 is YFSETQ. The CDR3 sequence is CASSLAAGGINEKLFF. Filled out from reference TRBV5-1 and TRBJ1-4, the complete variable domain reads KAGVTQTPRYLIKTRGQQVTLSCSPISGHRSVSWYQQTPGQGLQFLFEYFSETQRNKGNFPGRFSGRQFSNSRSEMNVSTLELGDSALYLCASSLAAGGINEKLFFGSGTQLSVL.

This CDR3 reads CASSLPDSPLHF. The chain links TRBV3-1 to TRBJ1-6. The CDR3 extends over 12 amino acids. Germline lookup yields CDR1 LGHDT and CDR2 YNNKEL (reference sequence).

The CDR3 spells CAISGDEEKLFF. V gene TRBV10-3 combines with J gene TRBJ1-4; TCRdb outputs TRBD1, but without DNA this stays unchecked. CDR3 length: 12 amino acids. Germline lookup yields CDR1 ENHRY and CDR2 SYGVKD.

The chain carries TRBV5-1 and TRBJ2-1. The germline V gene encodes CDR1 SGHRS and CDR2 YFSETQ. This CDR3 contains 15 residues. The chain's CDR3 is CASSLVAGYMNEQFF.

The V and J genes are TRBV4-1 and TRBJ2-7; the TRBD1 assignment by TCRdb is unverifiable without DNA. The CDR3 has 14 amino acids. Germline CDR1 reads MGHRA; CDR2 reads YSYEKL. CDR3 protein: CASSYETGSDEQYF.

The chain has TRBV24-1 and TRBJ1-2; no DNA is available, so the TRBD1 call from TCRdb remains unchecked. CDR3 length: 16 residues. Per germline, CDR1 KGHDR and CDR2 SFDVKD. The CDR3 loop is CATSDRTGGTDYGYTF.